The 14 T cell receptor beta chains below were found in one sample sequenced in a study of OX40 agonist ivuxolimab in advanced cancers. Clones were read by immunoSEQ multiplex PCR, and TCRdb kept only the in-frame ones, dropping some. Seen here are 71,000 or so clones, about 81% observed once, and the top ten hold 4.5% to 6%. Source: CD4+ or CD8+ T cells sorted from blood, taken in a trial of the OX40 agonist ivuxolimab. All receptors come from an adult with an advanced solid tumor such as melanoma, head and neck, liver or kidney cancer.

The CDR3 spells CASSIPGLAGGSDTQYF. As DNA, the CDR3 is TGTGCCAGTAGTATTCCGGGACTAGCGGGGGGGTCGGATACGCAGTATTTT. The V gene is TRBV19, the J gene TRBJ2-3; 16 bases are shared with TRBD2. The J segment lost 6 bases and the V segment lost 3 bases, leaving 6 bases of the junction unmatched. The CDR3 loop spans 17 amino acids. Looked up from germline, CDR1 is LNHDA and CDR2 is SQIVND (reference sequence).

J is TRBJ1-3 and V is TRBV6-5; D is unclear. V shed 4 bases and J shed 1 base, with 11 bases lying between them. The CDR3 is 15 amino acids. Germline V CDR1 and CDR2: MNHEY, SVGAGI. Here the CDR3 reads CASSFKSESGNTIYF. For the CDR3, the DNA is TGTGCCAGCAGTTTCAAGAGCGAGTCTGGAAACACCATATATTTT.

This chain joins TRBV18 and TRBJ2-6; tentative D call: TRBD2 (6 bases). This CDR3 contains 17 residues. Trimming took off 4 bases at V and 0 bases at J, with 13 bases between the two ends. Germline V gene data show CDR1 as KGHSH and CDR2 as LQKENI. The chain's CDR3 is CASSLGGGNSGANVLTF. Here the CDR3 DNA reads TGTGCCAGCTCACTCGGCGGAGGGAACTCTGGGGCCAACGTCCTGACTTTC.

The genes are TRBV11-2 and TRBJ2-4; 10 bases are shared with TRBD1. Germline CDR1 SGHAT, CDR2 FQNNGV. V was pared by 4 bases and J by 7 bases, with 1 base of the junction left unmatched. This CDR3 is 13 amino acids long. This CDR3 is CASSSTGGNIQYF. The CDR3 DNA reads TGTGCCAGCAGCTCGACAGGGGGCAACATTCAGTACTTC.

The chain uses TRBV7-2 and TRBJ1-2; 7 bases align to TRBD1. Germline V gene data show CDR1 as SGHTA and CDR2 as FQGNSA. The ends lost 5 bases at V and 7 bases at J; junction bases unmatched: 13. The CDR3 consists of 15 residues. This CDR3 reads CASSREGQGVGGYTF. The CDR3 coding sequence is TGTGCCAGCAGCCGAGAAGGGCAGGGGGTTGGTGGCTACACCTTC.

The rearrangement links TRBV5-1 to TRBJ1-6; possible D gene TRBD1, 6 bases. V lost 4 bases and J lost 2, with 13 bases in between. CDR3 length equals 16 residues. Germline CDR1 reads SGHRS; CDR2 reads YFSETQ. The CDR3 reads CASSAQGSTYNSPLHF. DNA for the CDR3: TGCGCCAGCAGCGCTCAGGGGAGCACCTATAATTCACCCCTCCACTTT.

This CDR3 is CASSRILNTEAFF. CDR3 DNA sequence: TGTGCCAGCAGTCGAATATTGAACACTGAAGCTTTCTTT. The rearrangement links TRBV14 to TRBJ1-1; no clear D gene. V was shortened by 6 bases and J by 0 bases, with 8 bases between the two germline ends. Germline-derived CDR1 and CDR2 are SGHDN and FVKESK. The CDR3 runs to 13 residues.

This clone turned up a few times. This chain joins TRBV4-1 and TRBJ1-1; D is unclear. V lost 4 bases and J lost 5, with 17 bases in between. CDR1 MGHRA and CDR2 YSYEKL come from the germline V gene. The CDR3 contains 15 residues. DNA of the CDR3: TGCGCCAGCAGCCTTTCCTGGACCAGCGGTACTGAAGCTTTCTTT. This gives the protein CASSLSWTSGTEAFF.

CDR3 in amino acids: CASSLGTTILNTEAFF. CDR3 nucleotide sequence: TGTGCCAGTAGCCTTGGGACAACCATACTGAACACTGAAGCTTTCTTT. The chain has TRBV19 and TRBJ1-1, with D perhaps matching TRBD1 (6 bases). The CDR3 has 16 amino acids. Germline lookup yields CDR1 LNHDA and CDR2 SQIVND (reference sequence). Deletions cut 6 bases from V and 0 bases from J, with 17 bases between.

The V and J genes are TRBV19 and TRBJ2-2, with 7 positions matching TRBD1. J gave up 0 bases and V 7 bases, and 2 bases lay outside the gene matches. This CDR3 spans 14 amino acids. The germline gives CDR1 LNHDA, CDR2 SQIVND (reference sequence). In DNA, the CDR3 is TGTGCCAGTAAAGACAGGGCGAACACCGGGGAGCTGTTTTTT. Amino acids: CASKDRANTGELFF.

This chain uses TRBV5-6 with TRBJ2-7; TRBD1 matches 9 bases. V lost 4 bases to trimming and J lost 6 bases; unmatched junction nucleotides: 5. The CDR3 sequence is 13 residues long. Germline V CDR1 and CDR2: SGHDT, YYEEEE. CDR3 residues: CASSAGQGIEQYF. The CDR3 nucleotides read TGTGCCAGCAGCGCCGGACAGGGGATCGAGCAGTACTTC.

The chain recombines TRBV11-2 with TRBJ2-7, with D possibly matching TRBD2 (6 bases). Germline V gene data show CDR1 as SGHAT and CDR2 as FQNNGV. Deletions cut 2 bases from V and 2 bases from J, with 16 bases between. The CDR3 covers 16 residues. CDR3 in amino acids: CASSLPGDYVPYEQYF. The CDR3 DNA reads as TGTGCCAGCAGCTTACCGGGAGATTACGTCCCCTACGAGCAGTACTTC.

The chain has TRBV9 and TRBJ2-3; 10 bases match TRBD2. V shed 3 bases, J shed 4 bases, and the junction held 23 bases outside the gene matches. Per germline, CDR1 SGDLS and CDR2 YYNGEE. The length of the CDR3 is 21 residues. CDR3 nucleotide sequence: TGTGCCAGCAGCGCCCAACGGGGGACTAGCGTCAGATATGCGCTCCCAGATACGCAGTATTTT. Protein sequence: CASSAQRGTSVRYALPDTQYF.

V is TRBV19 and J is TRBJ2-4, with 9 bases that match TRBD2. The trim removed 8 bases at V and 3 bases at J, leaving 20 bases unmatched. The CDR3 sequence is 19 residues long. The V gene's germline CDR1 is LNHDA and CDR2 SQIVND (reference sequence). Here the CDR3 DNA reads TGTGCCAGTTCCCCTATCAGCGGGGGGATCACAGGAGACAAAAACATTCAGTACTTC. This sequence encodes CASSPISGGITGDKNIQYF.